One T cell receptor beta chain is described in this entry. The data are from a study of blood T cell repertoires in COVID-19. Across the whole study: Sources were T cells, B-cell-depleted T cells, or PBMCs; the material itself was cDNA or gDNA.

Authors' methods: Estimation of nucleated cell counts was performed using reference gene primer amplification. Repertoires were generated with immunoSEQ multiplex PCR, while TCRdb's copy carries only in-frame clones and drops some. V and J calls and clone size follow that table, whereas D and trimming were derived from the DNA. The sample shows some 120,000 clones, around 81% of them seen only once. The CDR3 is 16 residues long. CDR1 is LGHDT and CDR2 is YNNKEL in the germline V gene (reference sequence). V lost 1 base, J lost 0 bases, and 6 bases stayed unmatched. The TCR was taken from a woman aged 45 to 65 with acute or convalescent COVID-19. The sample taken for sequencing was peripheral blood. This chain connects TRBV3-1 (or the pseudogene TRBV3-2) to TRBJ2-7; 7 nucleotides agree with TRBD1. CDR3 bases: TGTGCCAGCAGCCAAGTCATCAGGGGGAGCTCCTACGAGCAGTACTTC. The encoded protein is CASSQVIRGSSYEQYF.